The rows below give T cell receptor beta chains drawn from one sample of a study of T cells in Graves' hyperthyroidism and ophthalmopathy. TCRdb ran MiXCR on the multiplex PCR reads and lists one entry per CDR3 protein. The sample records 250,000 to 300,000 distinct CDR3 sequences, roughly 13% being singletons. Sequencing input: blood. The receptors come from a woman aged 40 to 50 with Graves' hyperthyroidism. CDR3s leave out the opening cysteine and the closing phenylalanine or tryptophan. The order of the fields is clone size, J gene, V gene, CDR3 protein. Only part of the rows carry a size: once, few, many, or a class if the clone is expanded.

many,TRBJ1-1,TRBV7-2,ASSRQGGQHTEAF
many,TRBJ1-5,TRBV12-3/TRBV12-4,ASRSDREPNQPQH
.,TRBJ2-6,TRBV29-1,SERQGLESGANVLT
many,TRBJ2-1,TRBV20-1,SAREQGALLLDEQF
.,TRBJ2-7,TRBV20-1,SARAPTARLYSYEQY
many,TRBJ2-7,TRBV10-3,AISDLAGFYEQY
many,TRBJ2-3,TRBV12-3/TRBV12-4,ASSLERTDTQY
many,TRBJ2-7,TRBV9,ASSVGQGAYEQY
few,TRBJ2-2,TRBV7-9,ASRTGDTGELF
few,TRBJ1-4,TRBV28,ASSPGRLRSEKLF
many,TRBJ2-1,TRBV2,ASSELTPSRNEQF
many,TRBJ1-5,TRBV19,ASNNTPGQGAHQPQH
many,TRBJ2-5,TRBV12-5,ASGPGLPGASQETQY
many,TRBJ2-7,TRBV14,ASSQQGGYSYEQY
.,TRBJ2-2,TRBV12-3/TRBV12-4,ASRPGQINTGELF
many,TRBJ2-5,TRBV12-3/TRBV12-4,ASSLFRGGETQY
many,TRBJ1-5,TRBV27,ASSLSGTPFNQPQH
few,TRBJ2-2,TRBV6-1,ASSPGLDSLNTGELF
.,TRBJ2-1,TRBV11-2,ASSLDPRSYNEQF
many,TRBJ1-1,TRBV18,ASSPTIHETF
many,TRBJ1-1,TRBV2,ASSATGLGTEAF
few,TRBJ2-5,TRBV14,ASSQYRTGTYQETQY
many,TRBJ2-7,TRBV12-3/TRBV12-4,ASSSQRGPYEQY
many,TRBJ1-1,TRBV28,ASTPTTVLNTEAF
many,TRBJ1-1,TRBV10-3,AIGDRGTEAF
.,TRBJ2-1,TRBV28,ASSLWGGGLREQF
few,TRBJ1-2,TRBV3-1,ASSRGGDLGGYT
many,TRBJ2-1,TRBV28,ASRTGYGQF
many,TRBJ2-2,TRBV11-3,ASSLPPASTGELF
many,TRBJ2-3,TRBV7-2,ASSSPGFTQY
many,TRBJ2-3,TRBV24-1,ATSDFGGKSTDTQY
.,TRBJ2-7,TRBV7-2,ASSFEGITYEQY
many,TRBJ2-3,TRBV3-1,ASSQVQGSALDTQY
many,TRBJ2-2,TRBV7-2,ASNLPATTSRTGELF
.,TRBJ1-1,TRBV11-2,ASSSLTGSHTEAF
.,TRBJ1-2,TRBV30,AWSQPGGEEGYT
few,TRBJ1-4,TRBV10-3,AISEGQGAANEELF
many,TRBJ1-2,TRBV9,ASSVTGAYGYT
many,TRBJ2-5,TRBV11-3,ASSLGRGTRETQY
many,TRBJ2-1,TRBV6-1,ASSGQGGLTTYNEQF
many,TRBJ1-5,TRBV3-1,ASSHRDHQPQH
many,TRBJ1-1,TRBV7-8,ASSLVFPRGPNTEAF
many,TRBJ1-1,TRBV12-3/TRBV12-4,ASSLQGNTEAF
.,TRBJ1-3,TRBV9,ASSVAQGGAEGNTIY
.,TRBJ1-2,TRBV29-1,SVGSQEGYGYT
many,TRBJ2-7,TRBV7-9,ASSLGGQGALLPNEQY
.,TRBJ2-2,TRBV27,ASSLRGAGELF
many,TRBJ1-5,TRBV2,ASSLQDRVSNQPQH
many,TRBJ2-7,TRBV20-1,SAGSGTYEQY
few,TRBJ1-3,TRBV13,ASGNSLSGNTIY
.,TRBJ2-1,TRBV11-3,ASSLGFLAGDNEQF
many,TRBJ2-5,TRBV12-3/TRBV12-4,ASSLGGAGQETQY
many,TRBJ1-1,TRBV6-2/TRBV6-3,ASSYSSLPEAF
few,TRBJ2-3,TRBV5-1,ASSWATGDTQY
many,TRBJ2-5,TRBV12-3/TRBV12-4,ASSLNAGSGTQY
many,TRBJ2-3,TRBV3-1,ASSQIVADTDTQY
few,TRBJ2-6,TRBV27,ASSFRGPGANVLT
many,TRBJ2-3,TRBV29-1,SAESGADTQY
many,TRBJ2-3,TRBV7-9,ASSLVAGGPSDTQY
many,TRBJ2-1,TRBV20-1,SARGGRRSYNEQF